This T cell receptor beta chain is drawn from a study of a mutant IDH1 vaccine in newly diagnosed glioma. Study summary: Eight vaccine injections were given to patients in weeks 1, 3, 5, 7, 11, 15, 19 and 23. Most had both radiotherapy and temozolomide beforehand; others had only one. General study points: Altogether, 85% to 95% of patients exhibited vaccine-induced immune responses.

This clone was detected only once. The antigen remains unidentified. Germline lookup yields CDR1 MDHEN and CDR2 SYDVKM. Trimming pared 8 bases from V and 5 bases from J, leaving 15 bases between. The CDR3 has 13 residues. Indicated time point: week 23, last vaccination. Doses consisted of 300 ug of mutant IDH1 20-mer peptide each, paired with topical imiquimod. Each donor presented with a new WHO grade 3 or 4 astrocytoma that tested IDH1-mutant and showed ATRX loss. Produced via immunoSEQ multiplex PCR; TCRdb's table is partial and in-frame only. The data contain approximately 44,000 clones, less than 95% of them seen just once; the ten biggest clones take up approximately 4.1%.

Sequences were derived from PBMCs, sampled from a glioma patient whose treatment included an IDH1 peptide vaccine. The source is a man in his fifties or sixties with glioma. The chain links TRBV28 to TRBJ1-1; D is undetermined. The CDR3 DNA reads as TGTGCCAGCCTAGGGCCGGGTTTGACTGAAGCTTTCTTT. It codes for CASLGPGLTEAFF.